Sequencing of this TCR beta chain was carried out in a study of CD8 T cells in ankylosing spondylitis. In its sample, this clonotype was seen many times. Its cognate antigen is unknown. TCRdb reanalysed the 5' RACE reads using MiXCR and keeps one entry per CDR3 protein. The data show fewer than 150,000 distinct CDR3 sequences, 7% to 8% seen once. Trimming cost V 6 bases and J 10 bases, with 22 bases left between them. Germline loops: CDR1 DFQATT, CDR2 SNEGSKA (reference sequence). This CDR3 spans 14 amino acids. Whole-study findings and limits: Clones tied to disease were said to be significantly enriched in matched ankylosing spondylitis synovial fluid.

The source material was blood, either unsorted or a sorted T cell fraction (not recorded which). The chain carries TRBV20-1 and TRBJ2-1; D may be TRBD2 (6 bases). The TCR was taken from a female donor with ankylosing spondylitis or in good health (not recorded which). CDR3 in amino acids: CSAAGPSGPVEQFF. CDR3 sequence (DNA): TGCAGTGCGGCGGGGCCAAGTGGGCCGGTAGAGCAGTTCTTC.